The 5 T cell receptor beta chains given below trace back to one sample, sequenced in a study of T cells of healthy individuals. TCRdb analysed the 5' RACE reads with MiXCR anew, one entry per CDR3 protein. The sample consists of approximately 50,000 distinct CDR3 sequences, roughly 15% of them appearing once. Receptor source: a human donor in good health.

This clonotype was observed many times. The chain couples TRBV27 to TRBJ1-1, with 7 bases identical to TRBD1. Germline CDR1 is MNHEY and CDR2 is SMNVEV (reference sequence). CDR3 length: 16 amino acids. J was trimmed by 0 bases and V by 5 bases; bases with no gene match: 9. CDR3 sequence reads: CASSRTGGFMNTEAFF. In nucleotides, the CDR3 is TGTGCCAGCAGTCGGACAGGAGGATTCATGAACACTGAAGCTTTCTTT.

The chain carries TRBV25-1 and TRBJ1-1; D may be TRBD1 (6 bases). CDR1 and CDR2 (germline): MGHDK, SYGVNS. V was trimmed by 4 bases and J by 8 bases, leaving 14 bases between them. The CDR3 is made up of 13 amino acids. CDR3 coding DNA: TGTGCCAGCAGTGTCCCCACCGGGACAGAAGCTTTCTTT. Residues: CASSVPTGTEAFF.

This clonotype was counted ten times or more. The chain carries TRBV30 and TRBJ1-1, with 7 bases matching TRBD1. J lost 1 base, V lost 2 bases, and 13 bases had no gene match. Germline loops: CDR1 GTSNPN, CDR2 SVGIG (reference sequence). The CDR3 has 17 residues. Here the CDR3 DNA reads TGTGCCTGGAGTTCCCCCTTCGCAGGGGGGGGGAACACTGAAGCTTTCTTT. Its translation is CAWSSPFAGGGNTEAFF.

The gene calls are TRBV10-3 and TRBJ1-1; no definite D call. CDR1 and CDR2 (germline): ENHRY, SYGVKD. There are 15 residues in the CDR3. The germline V and J ends were trimmed by 4 bases and 0 bases, with 12 bases remaining between them. CDR3 residues: CAISGPPGLNTEAFF. Written as DNA, the CDR3 is TGTGCCATCAGTGGGCCGCCGGGATTGAACACTGAAGCTTTCTTT.

This clonotype was seen a few times. The genes are TRBV7-2 and TRBJ2-3; a possible D gene is TRBD2 (6 bases). The CDR3 extends over 14 amino acids. Trimming took off 2 bases at V and 1 base at J, with 7 bases between the two ends. Per germline, CDR1 SGHTA and CDR2 FQGNSA. The CDR3 is CASSLWEGTDTQYF. The CDR3 DNA is TGTGCCAGCAGCTTATGGGAGGGCACAGATACGCAGTATTTT.